This T cell receptor (beta chain) was retrieved from a study of shared clonotypes between healthy human individuals. Germline V CDR1 and CDR2: MDHEN, SYDVKM. This CDR3 contains 16 residues. The V and J ends lost 1 base and 10 bases, in that order; junction bases with no gene match: 13. Genomic DNA of each subset was evenly split across several immunoSEQ plates. Produced via immunoSEQ multiplex PCR; TCRdb's table is partial and in-frame only. Here the sample spans just over 2,000,000 clones, 85% to 95% being singletons. Notes on the study in general: Clonotype sharing among donors was expected to depend on sequencing depth. Rarefaction revealed incomplete sorted-subset sequencing despite large depth. Sampling included only blood; tissue repertoires likely differ.

In the case of this clone: No antigen is known for it.

The genes are TRBV28 and TRBJ1-1; 9 bases map to TRBD1. Sequences were obtained from naive CD4+ T cells sorted from blood. This sample's subset: CD45RA+ positively selected. The clonotype originates from a man aged 18 to 30 in good health. CDR3 sequence: CASSLLSTGGMFGAFF. The CDR3, as DNA: TGTGCCAGCAGTTTATTATCCACAGGGGGCATGTTTGGAGCTTTCTTT.